The 17 T cell receptor beta chains below were found in one sample sequenced in a study of graft-versus-host responses after intestinal transplantation. TCRdb's copy holds only in-frame clones and misses some; the assay was immunoSEQ multiplex PCR. The data hold some 80,000 clones, with 80% to 95% observed a single time. No antigens are known for them. Sequencing was performed on unstimulated CD8+ T cells sorted from spleen or lymph node cells, taken before transplant. These receptors were collected from a human donor who was the organ donor for an intestinal transplant.

V gene TRBV11-2 combines with J gene TRBJ2-1; either TRBD1 or TRBD2 may fit D (5 bases each). V was cut by 4 bases and J by 12 bases, with 16 bases left in between. The CDR3 sequence is 13 residues long. Germline-derived CDR1 and CDR2 are SGHAT and FQNNGV. In DNA, the CDR3 is TGTGCCAGCAGCTCGGGACGGCTGATTGGGCAGTTCTTC. Translating gives CASSSGRLIGQFF. The full variable domain, with the rest looked up from reference TRBV11-2 and TRBJ2-1, is EAGVAQSPRYKIIEKRQSVAFWCNPISGHATLYWYQQILGQGPKLLIQFQNNGVVDDSQLPKDRFSAERLKGVDSTLKIQPAKLEDSAVYLCASSSGRLIGQFFGPGTRLTVL.

The V gene is TRBV11-3, the J gene TRBJ2-3; 8 bases are a match to TRBD2. Germline CDR1 is SGHNT and CDR2 is YENEEA. The trim removed 4 bases at V and 7 bases at J, leaving 4 bases unmatched. CDR3 length: 13 residues. CDR3 sequence reads: CASSSTSAHTQYF. The CDR3 nucleotides are TGTGCCAGCAGCTCGACTAGCGCCCATACGCAGTATTTT.

The DNA of the CDR3 is TGTGCCAGCAGTTTTTCCGAGAATGAGCAGTTCTTC. Encoded protein: CASSFSENEQFF. V and J are TRBV28 and TRBJ2-1; D not certain. The CDR3 consists of 12 residues. With 3 bases removed from V and 7 bases from J, the gap between germline ends came to 7 bases. Per germline, CDR1 MDHEN and CDR2 SYDVKM.

The count of this clone is one. CDR3 region: CAIGPSSYNSPLHF. The CDR3 nucleotides are TGTGCCATCGGGCCTAGCTCCTATAATTCACCCCTCCACTTT. The chain combines TRBV10-3 with TRBJ1-6; D gene ambiguous. CDR3 length: 14 residues. The V end lost 8 bases, the J end lost 0 bases, and 8 bases lay between the germline ends. Germline-derived CDR1 and CDR2 are ENHRY and SYGVKD.

The rearrangement joins TRBV7-9 to TRBJ2-3; no definite D call. V lost 3 bases and J 1 base, leaving 11 bases between the germline ends. The CDR3 sequence is 15 residues long. CDR1 is SEHNR, CDR2 FQNEAQ, per germline (reference sequence). CDR3 protein: CASSFRLAGTDTQYF. CDR3 bases: TGTGCCAGCAGCTTCCGACTTGCAGGCACAGATACGCAGTATTTT.

The count of this clone is one. The chain links TRBV7-6 to TRBJ2-6; maybe TRBD2 (6 bases). Trimming took off 2 bases at V and 3 bases at J, with 11 bases between the two ends. Germline V gene sequence: CDR1 SGHVS, CDR2 FNYEAQ. The CDR3 has 16 amino acids. The CDR3 is CASSLWGEDGANVLTF. DNA for the CDR3: TGTGCCAGCAGCTTATGGGGGGAGGATGGGGCCAACGTCCTGACTTTC.

This chain links TRBV11-2 with TRBJ2-2; 8 nucleotides match TRBD1. The CDR3 is 17 amino acids. V shed 0 bases and J 1 base; nucleotides not matched to a gene: 4. Germline V gene sequence: CDR1 SGHAT, CDR2 FQNNGV. CDR3 in DNA: TGTGCCAGCAGCTTAGATCCCGGACAGGGGAACACCGGGGAGCTGTTTTTT. Translated: CASSLDPGQGNTGELFF.

As for this clone: One junction end does not reproduce the germline sequence, and a read error may be involved. The chain employs TRBV4-2 and TRBJ1-5, with unresolved D. Germline values: CDR1 LGHNA, CDR2 YNFKEQ. The CDR3 length is 12 residues. The CDR3 reads CTSSQGLEPQHF. CDR3 DNA: TGTACCAGCAGCCAAGGTCTCGAGCCCCAGCATTTT.

This clone was counted a single time. The chain joins TRBV27 to TRBJ1-5, with TRBD1 matching over 10 bases. CDR1 MNHEY and CDR2 SMNVEV come from the germline V gene (reference sequence). J was trimmed by 7 bases and V by 4 bases; bases with no gene match: 1. This CDR3 has 13 residues. The CDR3 DNA reads TGTGCCAGCAGTTGGACAGGGGGACAGCCCCAGCATTTT. The encoded protein is CASSWTGGQPQHF.

The V call is TRBV6-5, the J call TRBJ2-7, with D uncertain. Germline loops: CDR1 MNHEY, CDR2 SVGAGI. The CDR3 consists of 13 residues. The DNA of the CDR3 is TGTGCAGTTAAGGCAGGCAATACCTACGAGCAGTACTTC. It specifies CAVKAGNTYEQYF.

The chain joins TRBV5-1 to TRBJ2-5; TRBD2 agrees at 11 bases. The junction had 9 bases not matched to a gene; V was cut back by 0 bases and J by 5 bases. The CDR3 has 17 residues. CDR1 and CDR2 (germline): SGHRS, YFSETQ. The CDR3 nucleotides are TGCGCCAGCAGCTTGGGAGTAGCGGGGGGGCTTTCCGAGACCCAGTACTTC. This codes for CASSLGVAGGLSETQYF.

V gene TRBV4-1 combines with J gene TRBJ2-7, with D possibly being TRBD1 (5 bases). The V and J ends lost 0 bases and 3 bases respectively, with 12 bases between them. The germline CDR1 and CDR2 sequences are MGHRA and YSYEKL. This CDR3 region has 15 residues. CDR3 sequence: CASSQEGGAFYEQYF. The CDR3 coding sequence is TGCGCCAGCAGCCAAGAGGGTGGGGCTTTCTACGAGCAGTACTTC.

The gene calls are TRBV7-9 and TRBJ2-1; D ambiguous. The ends were cut back, 6 bases at V and 8 bases at J, with 11 bases in the middle. The CDR3 covers 12 residues. Germline CDR1 reads SEHNR; CDR2 reads FQNEAQ (reference sequence). In DNA, the CDR3 is TGTGCCAGCAGGGGTCTACAGTATGAGCAGTTCTTC. This codes for CASRGLQYEQFF.

In the case of this clone: The junction differs from germline at one of its ends, possibly a read error. The chain is built from TRBV29-1 and TRBJ1-2; D gene unclear. Germline V gene lookup returns CDR1 SQVTM and CDR2 ANQGSEA. The CDR3 covers 12 residues. CDR3 residues: CSGINSIDGLDF. DNA of the CDR3: TGCAGCGGAATTAATTCGATAGACGGGCTTGACTTC.

This rearrangement joins TRBV11-2 to TRBJ2-3; D is ambiguous. V lost 3 bases and J 5 bases, leaving 12 bases between the germline ends. The CDR3 length is 14 residues. The germline V gene encodes CDR1 SGHAT and CDR2 FQNNGV. In DNA, the CDR3 is TGTGCCAGCAGCTTGGGTAGGCAGGTAGATACGCAGTATTTT. Translated: CASSLGRQVDTQYF.

The chain uses TRBV6-5 and TRBJ2-5; TRBD2 matches at 12 bases. Germline V gene lookup returns CDR1 MNHEY and CDR2 SVGAGI. CDR3 length: 15 residues. The V gene end was trimmed by 2 bases and the J gene end by 5 bases; junction bases not matched to a gene: 3. The chain's CDR3 is CASSYLAGGRETQYF. CDR3 DNA sequence: TGTGCCAGCAGTTACCTAGCGGGGGGGCGGGAGACCCAGTACTTC.

As for this clone: Other nucleotide sequences from this sample produce the same CDR3. V gene TRBV5-6 combines with J gene TRBJ2-7; weak D call: TRBD2 (6 bases). The CDR3 totals 12 residues. CDR1 SGHDT and CDR2 YYEEEE come from the germline V gene. V was trimmed by 0 bases and J by 6 bases, leaving 7 bases between them. Written as DNA, the CDR3 is TGTGCCAGCAGCTTGGGGGGAGGCGAGCAGTACTTC. The encoded protein is CASSLGGGEQYF.